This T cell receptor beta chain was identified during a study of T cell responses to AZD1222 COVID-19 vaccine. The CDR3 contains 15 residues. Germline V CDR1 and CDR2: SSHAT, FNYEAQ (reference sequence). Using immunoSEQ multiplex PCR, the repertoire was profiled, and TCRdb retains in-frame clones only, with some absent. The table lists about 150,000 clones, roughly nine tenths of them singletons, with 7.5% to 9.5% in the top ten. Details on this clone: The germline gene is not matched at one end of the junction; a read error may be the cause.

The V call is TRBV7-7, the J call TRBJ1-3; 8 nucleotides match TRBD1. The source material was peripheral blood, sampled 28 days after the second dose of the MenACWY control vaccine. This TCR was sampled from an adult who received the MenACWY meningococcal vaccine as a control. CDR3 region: CASSTRQGNGNTIYF. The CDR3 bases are TGTGCTAGCAGCACGAGACAGGGGAATGGAAACACCATATATTTT.